The next 21 T cell receptor beta chains were all read from a single sample in a study of T cell responses to AZD1222 COVID-19 vaccine. Repertoires were generated with immunoSEQ multiplex PCR, while TCRdb's copy carries only in-frame clones and drops some. In the table there are 150,000 to 250,000 clones, roughly nine tenths of which are singletons. The source material was peripheral blood, sampled 28 days after the second AZD1222 dose. The receptors shown here come from an adult who received the AZD1222 COVID-19 vaccine.

This chain connects TRBV4-2 to TRBJ2-1; the match to TRBD2 covers 12 bases. Trimming at V came to 2 bases and at J to 10 bases, leaving 9 bases not matched to a gene. The CDR3 totals 16 residues. Germline loops: CDR1 LGHNA, CDR2 YNFKEQ. The CDR3 DNA is TGTGCCAGCAGCCAACCCCTAGCGGGAGGGCCGGGGGAGCAGTTCTTC. Its protein is CASSQPLAGGPGEQFF.

J is TRBJ2-5 and V is TRBV6-4; 9 nucleotides line up with TRBD1. From germline, CDR1 is MRHNA and CDR2 SNTAGT. The ends lost 0 bases at V and 5 bases at J; junction bases unmatched: 7. This CDR3 spans 16 amino acids. The CDR3 protein is CASSDSVGQGQETQYF. CDR3 sequence (DNA): TGTGCCAGCAGTGACTCGGTGGGACAGGGTCAGGAGACCCAGTACTTC.

The CDR3 spells CASSRDGLEQYF. In DNA, the CDR3 is TGTGCCAGCAGCCGGGACGGATTGGAGCAGTACTTC. This sequence joins TRBV3-1 (or the pseudogene TRBV3-2) and TRBJ2-7; D might be TRBD1 or TRBD2, each matching 5 bases. Germline CDR1 reads LGHDT; CDR2 reads YNNKEL (reference sequence). Trimming took off 4 bases at V and 7 bases at J, with 11 bases between the two ends. The CDR3 sequence is 12 residues long.

The chain joins TRBV6-2 or TRBV6-3 to TRBJ2-5; TRBD2 matches 7 bases. Germline values: CDR1 MNHEY, CDR2 SVGEGT. J lost 0 bases, V lost 4 bases, and 8 bases had no gene match. The CDR3 extends over 16 amino acids. In nucleotides, the CDR3 is TGTGCCAGCAGTTCCGGGACTACCCGGTACCAAGAGACCCAGTACTTC. Translating gives CASSSGTTRYQETQYF.

The CDR3 region is CASSFLQGSSVLTF. CDR3 coding DNA: TGCGCCAGCAGCTTCTTACAGGGATCCTCCGTCCTGACTTTC. V is TRBV5-1 and J is TRBJ2-6, with D maybe TRBD1 (6 bases). The CDR3 totals 14 residues. The V end was cut by 2 bases, the J end by 12 bases, with 15 bases between. Germline V gives CDR1 SGHRS, CDR2 YFSETQ.

This chain links TRBV5-1 with TRBJ2-3, with D maybe TRBD2 (7 bases). This CDR3 contains 14 residues. Germline V CDR1 and CDR2: SGHRS, YFSETQ. The V gene lost 4 bases and the J gene lost 4 bases, with 13 bases spanning the gap. The CDR3, as DNA: TGCGCCAGCAGCCCGGGGGGCGGGGCAGATACGCAGTATTTT. It specifies CASSPGGGADTQYF.

The rearrangement uses TRBV6-2 or TRBV6-3 and TRBJ1-5; D is unclear. Trimming took off 0 bases at V and 5 bases at J, with 5 bases between the two ends. There are 13 residues in the CDR3. Per germline, CDR1 MNHEY and CDR2 SVGEGT. CDR3 nucleotide sequence: TGTGCCAGCAGTTACTCTCTCCATCAGCCCCAGCATTTT. This sequence encodes CASSYSLHQPQHF.

The chain uses TRBV3-1 (or the pseudogene TRBV3-2) and TRBJ1-3, with 10 positions matching TRBD1. CDR3 length equals 13 residues. Germline CDR1 and CDR2: LGHDT and YNNKEL (reference sequence). Trimming removed 8 bases from V and 3 bases from J; junction bases left unmatched: 1. The CDR3 coding sequence is TGTGCCAGCGGGGACAGGGGTGGAAACACCATATATTTT. Translated: CASGDRGGNTIYF.

The chain recombines TRBV4-2 with TRBJ2-3, with D possibly being TRBD1 or TRBD2 (5 bases each). Per the germline V gene, CDR1 is LGHNA and CDR2 is YNFKEQ. The CDR3 is made up of 19 amino acids. V gave up 0 bases and J gave up 14 bases, with 33 bases separating them. CDR3 residues: CASSQDPESAEPPIQVRYF. CDR3 bases: TGTGCCAGCAGCCAAGACCCCGAGTCAGCGGAGCCACCTATACAGGTTCGGTATTTT.

The rearrangement joins TRBV7-3 to TRBJ2-7, with D unresolved. Germline loops: CDR1 SGHTA, CDR2 FQGTGA. The length of the CDR3 is 15 residues. The ends were cut back, 4 bases at V and 1 base at J, with 14 bases in the middle. CDR3 sequence (DNA): TGTGCCAGCAGCTCCTCCAGAAAAAAGTCCTACGAGCAGTACTTC. It encodes CASSSSRKKSYEQYF.

This chain joins TRBV2 and TRBJ2-1; D gene ambiguous. V shed 3 bases and J shed 13 bases, with 13 bases lying between them. This CDR3 is built from 12 residues. Per germline, CDR1 SNHLY and CDR2 FYNNEI. CDR3 bases: TGTGCCAGCAGTGACTACCAGAAGGCTCAGTTCTTC. It encodes CASSDYQKAQFF.

As concerns this clone: The sample contains more than one DNA sequence encoding this CDR3. The DNA for the CDR3 is TGTGCCAGCAGCTTTCAAATGAACACTGAAGCTTTCTTT. Protein product: CASSFQMNTEAFF. This chain connects TRBV7-2 to TRBJ1-1; D is ambiguous. This CDR3 region has 13 residues. V lost 3 bases, J lost 0 bases, and 5 bases lay in between. Germline V gives CDR1 SGHTA, CDR2 FQGNSA.

The CDR3 coding sequence is TGTGCCAGCAGCCCCGGGACAGGGATTTTCGGCACTGAAGCTTTCTTT. Its translation: CASSPGTGIFGTEAFF. This chain uses TRBV6-2 or TRBV6-3 with TRBJ1-1; TRBD1 aligns across 9 bases. Germline lookup yields CDR1 MNHEY and CDR2 SVGEGT. The length of the CDR3 is 16 residues. The V gene end was trimmed by 6 bases and the J gene end by 4 bases; junction bases not matched to a gene: 12.

This clone has just a few counts. CDR3 residues: CASSGGVNGQPQHF. CDR3 DNA sequence: TGTGCCAGCAGTGGGGGGGTGAATGGGCAGCCCCAGCATTTT. J is TRBJ1-5 and V is TRBV27, with D maybe TRBD1 (5 bases). The CDR3 is made up of 14 amino acids. Trimming removed 5 bases from V and 7 bases from J, with 15 bases in between. CDR1 is MNHEY and CDR2 is SMNVEV in the germline V gene (reference sequence).

The chain is built from TRBV10-3 and TRBJ1-2; a possible D gene is TRBD1 (5 bases). CDR1 is ENHRY and CDR2 is SYGVKD in the germline V gene. With 10 bases removed from V and 0 bases from J, the gap between germline ends came to 21 bases. This CDR3 region has 16 residues. CDR3 sequence: CASLAPGRISNYGYTF. The CDR3 nucleotides read TGTGCCAGCCTAGCACCGGGACGGATCTCTAACTATGGCTACACCTTC.

The chain uses TRBV7-2 and TRBJ1-3; D may be TRBD1 (5 bases). This CDR3 comprises 12 residues. V was clipped by 5 bases and J by 7 bases, with 9 bases between them. The germline V gene encodes CDR1 SGHTA and CDR2 FQGNSA. CDR3 in amino acids: CASSAGRNTIYF. The CDR3 DNA reads TGTGCCAGCAGCGCGGGGCGGAACACCATATATTTT.

V is TRBV28 and J is TRBJ1-1; the match to TRBD1 covers 9 bases. Germline assignment: CDR1 MDHEN and CDR2 SYDVKM. The CDR3 sequence is 16 residues long. V was clipped by 5 bases and J by 7 bases; unmatched bases: 14. DNA for the CDR3: TGTGCCAGCAGTGGAACAGGGGGCGAACAACGCCTTGAAGCTTTCTTT. Amino acid sequence: CASSGTGGEQRLEAFF.

The chain couples TRBV4-1 to TRBJ2-1; no clear D gene. The CDR3 extends over 17 amino acids. Trimming took off 4 bases at V and 3 bases at J, with 19 bases between the two ends. Germline V gene sequence: CDR1 MGHRA, CDR2 YSYEKL. The CDR3 DNA sequence: TGCGCCAGCAGCCCTCAAGTGTGGTGGGCGAACTACAATGAGCAGTTCTTC. Protein product: CASSPQVWWANYNEQFF.

This clone was seen a single time. The genes are TRBV3-1 (or the pseudogene TRBV3-2) and TRBJ1-2, with D hard to call. Germline CDR1 and CDR2: LGHDT and YNNKEL (reference sequence). V was pared by 0 bases and J by 2 bases, with 7 bases between. This CDR3 contains 14 residues. The chain's CDR3 is CASSQDSLNYGYTF. The CDR3 region has the DNA TGTGCCAGCAGCCAAGACTCCCTAAACTATGGCTACACCTTC.

The V gene is TRBV11-2, the J gene TRBJ2-1; 12 bases fit TRBD2. The CDR3 covers 15 residues. Germline assignment: CDR1 SGHAT and CDR2 FQNNGV. The V and J ends lost 5 bases and 9 bases, in that order; junction bases with no gene match: 8. CDR3 residues: CASSPGLAGPGEQFF. Here the CDR3 DNA reads TGTGCCAGCAGCCCGGGACTAGCGGGCCCCGGTGAGCAGTTCTTC.

V and J are TRBV10-3 and TRBJ2-2, with D possibly matching TRBD1 (6 bases). The V end lost 10 bases, the J end lost 7 bases, and 10 bases lay between the germline ends. Germline-derived CDR1 and CDR2 are ENHRY and SYGVKD. The CDR3 loop spans 11 amino acids. The CDR3 DNA reads as TGTGCCAACAGGGATGACGGGGAGCTGTTTTTT. It yields the protein CANRDDGELFF.